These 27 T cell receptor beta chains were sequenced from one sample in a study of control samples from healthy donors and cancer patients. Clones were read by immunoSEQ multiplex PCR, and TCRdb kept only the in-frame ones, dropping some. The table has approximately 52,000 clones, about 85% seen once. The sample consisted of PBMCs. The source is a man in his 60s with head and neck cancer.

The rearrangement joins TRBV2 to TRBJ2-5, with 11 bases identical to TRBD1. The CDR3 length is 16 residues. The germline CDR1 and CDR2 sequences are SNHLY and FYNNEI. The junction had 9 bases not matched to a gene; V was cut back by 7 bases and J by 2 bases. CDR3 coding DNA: TGTGCCAGCACCCCGGACAGGGGGCGCCCTCAAGAGACCCAGTACTTC. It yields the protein CASTPDRGRPQETQYF.

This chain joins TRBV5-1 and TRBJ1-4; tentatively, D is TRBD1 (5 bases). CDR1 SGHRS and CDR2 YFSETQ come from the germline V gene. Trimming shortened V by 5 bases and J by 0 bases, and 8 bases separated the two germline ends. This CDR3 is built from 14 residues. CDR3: CASRAGPTNEKLFF. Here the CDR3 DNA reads TGCGCCAGCAGGGCGGGGCCAACTAATGAAAAACTGTTTTTT.

The CDR3 loop is CASSRDRQETQYF. For the CDR3, the DNA is TGTGCCAGCAGCAGGGACAGACAAGAGACCCAGTACTTC. The chain carries TRBV11-3 and TRBJ2-5, with 7 bases identical to TRBD1. Germline CDR1 SGHNT, CDR2 YENEEA. The junction had 2 bases not matched to a gene; V was cut back by 5 bases and J by 2 bases. The CDR3 extends over 13 amino acids.

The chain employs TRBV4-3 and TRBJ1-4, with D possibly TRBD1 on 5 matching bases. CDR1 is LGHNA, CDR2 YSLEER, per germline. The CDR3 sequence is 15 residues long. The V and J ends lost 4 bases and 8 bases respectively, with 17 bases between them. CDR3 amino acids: CASSRTRGGYEKLFF. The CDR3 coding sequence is TGCGCCAGCAGCCGGACACGCGGGGGATACGAAAAACTGTTTTTT.

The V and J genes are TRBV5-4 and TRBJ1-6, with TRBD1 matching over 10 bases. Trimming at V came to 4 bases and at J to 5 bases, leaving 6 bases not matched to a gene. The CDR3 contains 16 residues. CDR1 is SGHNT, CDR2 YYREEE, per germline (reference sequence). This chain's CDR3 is CASSPGTGEHNSPLHF. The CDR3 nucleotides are TGTGCCAGCAGCCCGGGGACAGGGGAACATAATTCACCCCTCCACTTT.

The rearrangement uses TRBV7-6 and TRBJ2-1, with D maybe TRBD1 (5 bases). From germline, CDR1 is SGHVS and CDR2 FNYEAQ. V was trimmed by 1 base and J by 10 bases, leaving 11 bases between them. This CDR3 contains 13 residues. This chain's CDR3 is CASSLEEPGEQFF. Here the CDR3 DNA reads TGTGCCAGCAGCTTAGAGGAACCAGGGGAGCAGTTCTTC. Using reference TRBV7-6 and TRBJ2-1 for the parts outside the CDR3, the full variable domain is GAGVSQSPRYKVTKRGQDVALRCDPISGHVSLYWYRQALGQGPEFLTYFNYEAQQDKSGLPNDRFSAERPEGSISTLTIQRTEQRDSAMYRCASSLEEPGEQFFGPGTRLTVL.

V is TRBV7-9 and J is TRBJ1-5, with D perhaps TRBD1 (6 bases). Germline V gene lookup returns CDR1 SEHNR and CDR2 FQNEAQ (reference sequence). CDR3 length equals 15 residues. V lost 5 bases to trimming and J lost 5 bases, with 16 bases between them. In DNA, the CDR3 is TGTGCCAGCAGCGGGGGGGGCCGGGAGGATCAGCCCCAGCATTTT. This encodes CASSGGGREDQPQHF.

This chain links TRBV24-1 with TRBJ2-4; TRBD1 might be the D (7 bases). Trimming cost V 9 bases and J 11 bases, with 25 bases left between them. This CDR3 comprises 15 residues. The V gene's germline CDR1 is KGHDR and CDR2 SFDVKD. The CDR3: CATPRDRSLRRVQYF. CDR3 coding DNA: TGTGCCACCCCGCGGGACAGATCCCTCCGGAGAGTTCAGTACTTC.

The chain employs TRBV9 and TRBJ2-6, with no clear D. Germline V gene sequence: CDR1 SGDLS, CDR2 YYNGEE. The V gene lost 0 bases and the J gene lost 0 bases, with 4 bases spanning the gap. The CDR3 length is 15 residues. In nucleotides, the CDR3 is TGTGCCAGCAGCGTAGGGTACTCTGGGGCCAACGTCCTGACTTTC. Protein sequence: CASSVGYSGANVLTF.

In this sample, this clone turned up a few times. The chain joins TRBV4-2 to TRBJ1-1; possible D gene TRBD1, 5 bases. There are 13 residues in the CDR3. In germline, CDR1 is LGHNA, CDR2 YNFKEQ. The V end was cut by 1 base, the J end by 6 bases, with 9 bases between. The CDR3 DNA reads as TGTGCCAGCAGCCAAGTCGGGACCGCTGAAGCTTTCTTT. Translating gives CASSQVGTAEAFF.

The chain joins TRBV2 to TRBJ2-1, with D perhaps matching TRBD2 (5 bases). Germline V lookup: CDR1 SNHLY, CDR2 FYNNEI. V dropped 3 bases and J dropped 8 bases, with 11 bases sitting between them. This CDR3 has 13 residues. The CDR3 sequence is CASSDWGADEQFF. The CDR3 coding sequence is TGTGCCAGCAGTGATTGGGGAGCCGATGAGCAGTTCTTC.

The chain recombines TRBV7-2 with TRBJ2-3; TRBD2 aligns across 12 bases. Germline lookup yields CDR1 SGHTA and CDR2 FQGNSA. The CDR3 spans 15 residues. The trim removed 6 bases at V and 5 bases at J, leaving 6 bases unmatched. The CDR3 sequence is CASRRLAGVRDTQYF. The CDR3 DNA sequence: TGTGCCAGCAGACGACTAGCGGGGGTAAGAGATACGCAGTATTTT. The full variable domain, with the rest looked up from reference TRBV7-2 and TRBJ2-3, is GAGVSQSPSNKVTEKGKDVELRCDPISGHTALYWYRQSLGQGLEFLIYFQGNSAPDKSGLPSDRFSAERTGGSVSTLTIQRTQQEDSAVYLCASRRLAGVRDTQYFGPGTRLTVL.

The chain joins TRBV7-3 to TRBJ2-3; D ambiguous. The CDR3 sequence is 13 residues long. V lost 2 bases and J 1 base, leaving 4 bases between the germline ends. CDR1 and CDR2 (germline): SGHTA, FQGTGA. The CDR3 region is CASSLSGTDTQYF. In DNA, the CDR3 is TGTGCCAGCAGCTTATCGGGCACAGATACGCAGTATTTT.

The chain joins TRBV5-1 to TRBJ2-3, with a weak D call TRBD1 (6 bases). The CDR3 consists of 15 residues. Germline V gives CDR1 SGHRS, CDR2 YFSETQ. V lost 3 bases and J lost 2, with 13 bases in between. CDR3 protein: CASSSTGYYTDTQYF. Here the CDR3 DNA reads TGCGCCAGCAGCTCTACAGGGTACTACACAGATACGCAGTATTTT.

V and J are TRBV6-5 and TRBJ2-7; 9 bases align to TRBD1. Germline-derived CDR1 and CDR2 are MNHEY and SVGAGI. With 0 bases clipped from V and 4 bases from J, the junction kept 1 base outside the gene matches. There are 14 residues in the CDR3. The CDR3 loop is CASSYSGTGYEQYF. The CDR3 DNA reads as TGTGCCAGCAGTTACTCTGGGACAGGGTACGAGCAGTACTTC.

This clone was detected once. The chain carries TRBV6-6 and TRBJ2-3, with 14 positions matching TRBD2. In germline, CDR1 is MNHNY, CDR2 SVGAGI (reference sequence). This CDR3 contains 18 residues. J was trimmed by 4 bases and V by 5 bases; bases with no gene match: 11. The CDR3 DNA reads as TGTGCCAGCAGTCTTGGGACTAGCGGGGGCGGAGGTGCAGATACGCAGTATTTT. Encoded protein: CASSLGTSGGGGADTQYF.

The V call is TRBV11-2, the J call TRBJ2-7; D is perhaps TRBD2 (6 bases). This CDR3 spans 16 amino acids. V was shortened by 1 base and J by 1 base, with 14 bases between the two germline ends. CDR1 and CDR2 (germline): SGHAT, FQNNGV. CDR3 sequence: CASSLGISGNSYEQYF. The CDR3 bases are TGTGCCAGCAGCTTAGGGATTAGCGGAAATTCCTACGAGCAGTACTTC.

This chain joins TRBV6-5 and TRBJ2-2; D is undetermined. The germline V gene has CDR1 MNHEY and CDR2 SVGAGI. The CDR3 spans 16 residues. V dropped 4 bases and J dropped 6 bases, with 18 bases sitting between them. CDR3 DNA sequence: TGTGCCAGCAGTTCCACCACCAGACCAGCCCCCGGGGAGCTGTTTTTT. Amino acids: CASSSTTRPAPGELFF.

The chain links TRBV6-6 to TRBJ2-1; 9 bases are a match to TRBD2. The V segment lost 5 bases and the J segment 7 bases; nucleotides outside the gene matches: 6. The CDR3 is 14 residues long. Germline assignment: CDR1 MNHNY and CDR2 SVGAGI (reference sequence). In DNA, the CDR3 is TGTGCCAGCAGTATAGCGGGAGAGTGGAATGAGCAGTTCTTC. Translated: CASSIAGEWNEQFF.

The CDR3 coding sequence is TGTGCCAGCAGCGCCCAGGGCCCCTATGGCTACACCTTC. Its translation is CASSAQGPYGYTF. This chain connects TRBV5-4 to TRBJ1-2, with D perhaps TRBD1 (5 bases). Germline-derived CDR1 and CDR2 are SGHNT and YYREEE (reference sequence). The V end lost 4 bases, the J end lost 4 bases, and 11 bases lay between the germline ends. The CDR3 runs to 13 residues.

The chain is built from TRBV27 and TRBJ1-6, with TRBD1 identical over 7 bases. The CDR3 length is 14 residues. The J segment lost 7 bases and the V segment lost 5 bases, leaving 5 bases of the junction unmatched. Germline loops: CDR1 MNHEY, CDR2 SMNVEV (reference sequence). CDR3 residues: CASSPGTANSPLHF. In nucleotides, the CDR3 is TGTGCCAGCAGTCCGGGGACAGCCAATTCACCCCTCCACTTT.

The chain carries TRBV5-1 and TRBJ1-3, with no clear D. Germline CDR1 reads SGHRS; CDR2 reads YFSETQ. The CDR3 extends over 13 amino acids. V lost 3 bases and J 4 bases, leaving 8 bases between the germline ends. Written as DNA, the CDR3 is TGCGCCAGCAGCTGGAAGTCCGGAAACACCATATATTTT. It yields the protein CASSWKSGNTIYF.

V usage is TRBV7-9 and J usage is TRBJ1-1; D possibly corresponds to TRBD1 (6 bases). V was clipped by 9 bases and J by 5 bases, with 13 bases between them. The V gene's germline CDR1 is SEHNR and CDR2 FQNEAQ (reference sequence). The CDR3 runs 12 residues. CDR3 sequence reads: CASSRGFTEAFF. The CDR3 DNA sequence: TGTGCCAGTAGCAGGGGTTTTACTGAAGCTTTCTTT. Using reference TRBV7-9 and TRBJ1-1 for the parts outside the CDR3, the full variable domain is DTGVSQNPRHKITKRGQNVTFRCDPISEHNRLYWYRQTLGQGPEFLTYFQNEAQLEKSRLLSDRFSAERPKGSFSTLEIQRTEQGDSAMYLCASSRGFTEAFFGQGTRLTVV.

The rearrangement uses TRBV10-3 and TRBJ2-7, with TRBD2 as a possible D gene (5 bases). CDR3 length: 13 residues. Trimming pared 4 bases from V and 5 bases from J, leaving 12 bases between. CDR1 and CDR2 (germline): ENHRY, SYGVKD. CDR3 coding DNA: TGTGCCATCAGTGTTCGGCTGGAGGACGAGCAGTACTTC. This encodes CAISVRLEDEQYF.

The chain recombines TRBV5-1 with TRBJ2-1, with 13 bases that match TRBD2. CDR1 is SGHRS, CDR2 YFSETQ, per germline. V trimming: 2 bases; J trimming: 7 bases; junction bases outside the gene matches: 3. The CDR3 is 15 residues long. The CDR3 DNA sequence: TGCGCCAGCAGCTTCGGGACTAGCGGGACGAATGAGCAGTTCTTC. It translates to CASSFGTSGTNEQFF.

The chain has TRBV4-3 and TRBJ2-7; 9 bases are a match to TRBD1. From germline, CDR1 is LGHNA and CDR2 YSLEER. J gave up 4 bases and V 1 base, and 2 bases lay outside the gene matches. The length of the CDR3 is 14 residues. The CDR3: CASSQVDRGYEQYF. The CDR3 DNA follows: TGCGCCAGCAGCCAAGTAGACAGGGGGTACGAGCAGTACTTC.

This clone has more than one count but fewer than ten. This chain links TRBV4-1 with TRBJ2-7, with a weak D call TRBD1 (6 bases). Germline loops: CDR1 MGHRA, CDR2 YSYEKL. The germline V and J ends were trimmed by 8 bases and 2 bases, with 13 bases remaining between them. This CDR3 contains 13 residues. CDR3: CASAKTGTYEQYF. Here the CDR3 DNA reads TGCGCCAGCGCAAAGACAGGCACCTACGAGCAGTACTTC.